The rows below give T cell receptor beta chains drawn from one sample of a study of cytomegalovirus exposure and HLA in healthy donors. Method: immunoSEQ multiplex PCR; TCRdb's copy keeps in-frame clones and lacks some. The data show under 200,000 clones, roughly 85% seen once. Source material: PBMCs. These receptor sequences come from a woman aged 18-30 years in good health and CMV-seronegative. The CDR3 runs from the conserved cysteine through the conserved F or W. The D gene is left open where the match is weak. Not all rows give a size; the values are once, few, many and, for expanded clones, a class.

abundance,d_gene,v_gene,j_gene,len,CDR3nt,CDR3aa
NA,TRBD1,TRBV2,TRBJ1-1,15,TGTGCCAGCAGTGAGACAGGGGCGGTTTACGCTGAAGCTTTCTTT,CASSETGAVYAEAFF
NA,TRBD2,TRBV5-1,TRBJ2-5,15,TGCGCCAGCAGCCCGACTAGCGGGAGCTCTGGGACCCAGTACTTC,CASSPTSGSSGTQYF
NA,NA,TRBV15,TRBJ1-4,17,TGTGCCACCAGCAGAGATCTCCCAGCAGGGCCAGGTGAAAAACTGTTTTTT,CATSRDLPAGPGEKLFF
NA,NA,TRBV19,TRBJ1-2,15,TGTGCCAGTAGTCCGGGGGAGGGCGTAATAGATGGCTACACCTTC,CASSPGEGVIDGYTF
NA,NA,TRBV2,TRBJ2-5,14,TGTGCCAGCAGTTCAGGGTACTACCAAGAGACCCAGTACTTC,CASSSGYYQETQYF
NA,NA,TRBV6-5,TRBJ2-1,13,TGTGCCAGTTCCAGCGACCATTACAATGAGCAGTTCTTC,CASSSDHYNEQFF
once,NA,TRBV6-6,TRBJ1-1,15,TGTGCCAGCAGTGCCCTGGGGCGGTGGCTCTCTGAAGCTTTCTTT,CASSALGRWLSEAFF
once,TRBD2,TRBV9,TRBJ2-5,18,TGTGCCAGCAGCGGTAAGGAGGACAGCGGGAGTTTGGTGGAGACCCAGTACTTC,CASSGKEDSGSLVETQYF
NA,NA,TRBV21-1,TRBJ2-7,17,TGTGCCAGCAGCAAGGGTCGTGGGCGGGAGGACCCAGACGAGCAGTACTTC,CASSKGRGREDPDEQYF
NA,NA,TRBV4-3,TRBJ2-7,15,TGCGCCAGCAGCCAAGGGGAGACAGGTCCCTACGAGCAGTACTTC,CASSQGETGPYEQYF
NA,NA,TRBV28,TRBJ1-2,14,TGTGCCAGCAGTTTCCGAGGTTTTCGCTATGGCTACACCTTC,CASSFRGFRYGYTF
NA,NA,TRBV6-5,TRBJ2-2,15,TGTGCCAGCAGTTACATGGGTAGCGGCACCGGGGAGCTGTTTTTT,CASSYMGSGTGELFF
few,NA,TRBV18,TRBJ1-5,13,TGTGCCAGCTCACCCGGCAGACAGCAGCCCCAGCATTTT,CASSPGRQQPQHF
few,NA,TRBV11-3,TRBJ2-5,13,TGTGCCAGCAGCCCGGGAGTCGGAGAGACCCAGTACTTC,CASSPGVGETQYF
NA,TRBD2,TRBV5-4,TRBJ2-7,15,TGTGCCAGCAGCTACAGCGGGAGGCCCTCCTACGAGCAGTACTTC,CASSYSGRPSYEQYF
NA,TRBD1,TRBV10-2,TRBJ2-5,18,TGCGCCAGCAGTGAGTCTTTAGGCACAGGGGCGCGGGTAGAGACCCAGTACTTC,CASSESLGTGARVETQYF
NA,TRBD2,TRBV15,TRBJ2-1,17,TGTGCCACCAGCGGCATATCGCTAGCGGGAGCCTACAATGAGCAGTTCTTC,CATSGISLAGAYNEQFF
NA,TRBD1,TRBV7-9,TRBJ2-7,14,TGTGCCAGCAGCCACCGGGACAGGGTTCGCGAGCAGTACTTC,CASSHRDRVREQYF
NA,NA,TRBV10-2,TRBJ2-5,12,TGCGCCAGCAGTGAGTCGGGAGGGACCCAGTACTTC,CASSESGGTQYF
NA,NA,TRBV9,TRBJ2-1,13,TGTGCCAGCAGCGTAATGCGGAACAATGAGCAGTTCTTC,CASSVMRNNEQFF
NA,TRBD2,TRBV4-2,TRBJ2-1,19,TGTGCCAGCAGCCGAAGGACTAGCGGGAGGGAATACAACGAAAACGAGCAGTTCTTC,CASSRRTSGREYNENEQFF
few,NA,TRBV4-1,TRBJ1-5,16,TGCGCCAGCAGCCAAGGGGCGGGGGGGAGCAATCAGCCCCAGCATTTT,CASSQGAGGSNQPQHF
NA,NA,TRBV27,TRBJ2-7,15,TGTGCCAGCAGTTTACGGGACGGGAGCTCCTACGAGCAGTACTTC,CASSLRDGSSYEQYF
few,TRBD1,TRBV7-9,TRBJ1-5,18,TGTGCCAGCAGCTTAGAGGGAGTTCGGACAGGGGGCTATCAGCCCCAGCATTTT,CASSLEGVRTGGYQPQHF
NA,TRBD2,TRBV5-6,TRBJ2-7,15,TGTGCCAGCAGCTTGCCCGGGACTAGACACTACGAGCAGTACTTC,CASSLPGTRHYEQYF
NA,NA,TRBV11-2,TRBJ2-7,13,TGTGCCAGCAGATCTACAGGTTTCTACGAGCAGTACTTC,CASRSTGFYEQYF
once,NA,TRBV4-2,TRBJ2-1,15,TGTGCCAGCAGCCACGGGGGGCGCTCCTACAATGAGCAGTTCTTC,CASSHGGRSYNEQFF
NA,TRBD1,TRBV7-9,TRBJ1-3,16,TGTGCCAGCAGCTCCTGGACAGGCGTCTCTGGAAACACCATATATTTT,CASSSWTGVSGNTIYF
NA,NA,TRBV11-2,TRBJ2-1,16,TGTGCCAGCAGCTTAGTTACGGACTCCTCCTACAATGAGCAGTTCTTC,CASSLVTDSSYNEQFF
NA,TRBD1,TRBV5-1,TRBJ2-3,17,TGCGCCAGCAGCTACGCCGGGACAGGCCTCGTCACAGATACGCAGTATTTT,CASSYAGTGLVTDTQYF
once,NA,TRBV11-2,TRBJ2-5,14,TGTGCCAGCAGCTTCACGCGGGGCGGAGAGACCCAGTACTTC,CASSFTRGGETQYF
NA,TRBD1,TRBV7-9,TRBJ2-3,15,TGTGCCAGCAGCCTCGCCTTGACAGGGGATGATACGCAGTATTTT,CASSLALTGDDTQYF
NA,NA,TRBV10-3,TRBJ2-3,12,TGTGCCACCCCCCGGGGCACAGATACGCAGTATTTT,CATPRGTDTQYF
NA,TRBD1,TRBV4-2,TRBJ1-1,16,TGTGCCAGCAGCTTGAACAGGGGCGCGATGAACACTGAAGCTTTCTTT,CASSLNRGAMNTEAFF
NA,NA,TRBV19,TRBJ1-5,16,TGTGCCAGTAGTATTGGCAGGGGAGGGGGGCATCAGCCCCAGCATTTT,CASSIGRGGGHQPQHF
few,TRBD1,TRBV5-1,TRBJ2-1,16,TGCGCCAGCAGCCCTGACAGGGGGCAGTCCTACAATGAGCAGTTCTTC,CASSPDRGQSYNEQFF
NA,TRBD1,TRBV13,TRBJ2-1,15,TGTGCCAGCAGCTTGGACAGGGGGCCCTACAATGAGCAGTTCTTC,CASSLDRGPYNEQFF
NA,TRBD2,TRBV28,TRBJ2-2,16,TGTGCCAGCAGTTGGGGACTAGCGGGGAACACCGGGGAGCTGTTTTTT,CASSWGLAGNTGELFF
NA,NA,TRBV7-2,TRBJ2-3,14,TGTGCCAGCAGCTTCCGGGGGAGTACCGATACGCAGTATTTT,CASSFRGSTDTQYF
NA,TRBD1,TRBV6-1,TRBJ1-5,15,TGTGCCAGCAAGTTCGACAGGGATTGGGGTCAGCCCCAGCATTTT,CASKFDRDWGQPQHF
NA,TRBD2,TRBV7-2,TRBJ2-7,15,TGTGCCAGCAGCTTAGCGGGAGGGCCTTCCTACGAGCAGTACTTC,CASSLAGGPSYEQYF
NA,NA,TRBV15,TRBJ2-3,15,TGTGCCACCAGAGGGCGGGGACTGGGCACAGATACGCAGTATTTT,CATRGRGLGTDTQYF
NA,NA,TRBV21-1,TRBJ1-2,19,TGTGCCAGCAGCAAAGACTTTTGTTTTTTACATGGGCTTACCTATGGCTACACCTTC,CASSKDFCFLHGLTYGYTF
NA,NA,TRBV7-9,TRBJ1-6,15,TGTGCCCTCGACTGGCCGGCGGGGTTTGGTTCACCCCTCCACTTT,CALDWPAGFGSPLHF
NA,NA,TRBV7-9,TRBJ1-1,12,TGTTCCAGCAGCTTAGTGCAGTTTGAAGCTTTCTTT,CSSSLVQFEAFF
NA,NA,TRBV13,TRBJ2-7,13,TGTGCCAGCAGCGGGACTGGGGTCTACGAGCAGTACTTC,CASSGTGVYEQYF
NA,NA,TRBV4-3,TRBJ2-4,15,TGCGCCAGCAGCCCAGAAAGACAGGAGAAAAACATTCAGTACTTC,CASSPERQEKNIQYF
NA,TRBD1,TRBV30,TRBJ2-3,14,TGTGCCTGGGACCGGGACAGGGGCACAGATACGCAGTATTTT,CAWDRDRGTDTQYF
once,NA,TRBV19,TRBJ2-7,14,TGTGCCAGTAGTATAAACCTATACTCCTACGAGCAGTACTTC,CASSINLYSYEQYF
NA,TRBD2,TRBV12-5,TRBJ2-3,13,TGTGCTAGTGGTTTGAATTCGGGGACTACCCTACATTTT,CASGLNSGTTLHF
NA,TRBD2,TRBV5-1,TRBJ2-1,15,TGCGCCAGCAGCCTACTAGCGGGTTCCTACAATGAGCAGTTCTTC,CASSLLAGSYNEQFF
NA,TRBD1,TRBV5-4,TRBJ1-5,14,TGTGCCAGCAGTCCAGACAGGGGAGATCAGCCCCAGCATTTT,CASSPDRGDQPQHF
NA,TRBD2,TRBV7-2,TRBJ2-7,17,TGTGCCAGCAGCTTAGGGCTGGGACTAGCGGACTACTACGAGCAGTACTTC,CASSLGLGLADYYEQYF